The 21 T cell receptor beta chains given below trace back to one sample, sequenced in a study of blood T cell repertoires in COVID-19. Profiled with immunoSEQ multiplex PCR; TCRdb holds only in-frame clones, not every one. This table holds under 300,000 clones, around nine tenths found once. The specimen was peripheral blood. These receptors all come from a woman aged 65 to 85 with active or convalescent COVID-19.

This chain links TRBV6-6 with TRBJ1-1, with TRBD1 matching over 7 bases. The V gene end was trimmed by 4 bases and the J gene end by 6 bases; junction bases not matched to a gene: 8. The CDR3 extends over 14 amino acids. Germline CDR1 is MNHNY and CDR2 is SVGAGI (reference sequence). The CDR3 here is CASSSLDRVAEAFF. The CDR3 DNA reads TGTGCCAGCAGTTCCCTAGACAGGGTTGCTGAAGCTTTCTTT.

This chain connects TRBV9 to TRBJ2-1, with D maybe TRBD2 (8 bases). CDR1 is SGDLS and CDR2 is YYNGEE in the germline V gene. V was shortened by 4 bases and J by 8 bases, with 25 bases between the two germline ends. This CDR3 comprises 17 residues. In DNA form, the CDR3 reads TGTGCCAGCAGCTCCACTCTAGCGGGTCTTACAGGGGATGAGCAGTTCTTC. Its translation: CASSSTLAGLTGDEQFF. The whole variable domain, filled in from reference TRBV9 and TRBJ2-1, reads DSGVTQTPKHLITATGQRVTLRCSPRSGDLSVYWYQQSLDQGLQFLIQYYNGEERAKGNILERFSAQQFPDLHSELNLSSLELGDSALYFCASSSTLAGLTGDEQFFGPGTRLTVL.

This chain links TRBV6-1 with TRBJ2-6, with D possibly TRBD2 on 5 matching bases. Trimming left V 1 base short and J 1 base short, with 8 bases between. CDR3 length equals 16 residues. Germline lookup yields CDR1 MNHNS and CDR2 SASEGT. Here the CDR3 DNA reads TGTGCCAGCAGTGAAGTTAGAGGGTCTGGGGCCAACGTCCTGACTTTC. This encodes CASSEVRGSGANVLTF.

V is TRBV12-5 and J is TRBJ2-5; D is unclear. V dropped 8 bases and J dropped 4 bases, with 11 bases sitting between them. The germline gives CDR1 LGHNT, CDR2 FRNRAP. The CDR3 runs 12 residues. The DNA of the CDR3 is TGTGCTAGTCAGGATATGGGAGAGACCCAGTACTTC. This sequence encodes CASQDMGETQYF.

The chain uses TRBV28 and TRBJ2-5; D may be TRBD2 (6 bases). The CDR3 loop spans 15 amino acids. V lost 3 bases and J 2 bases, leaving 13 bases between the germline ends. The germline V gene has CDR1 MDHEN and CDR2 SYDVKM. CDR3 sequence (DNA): TGTGCCAGCAGTTTCGCAGGACGGGGGCAAGAGACCCAGTACTTC. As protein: CASSFAGRGQETQYF.

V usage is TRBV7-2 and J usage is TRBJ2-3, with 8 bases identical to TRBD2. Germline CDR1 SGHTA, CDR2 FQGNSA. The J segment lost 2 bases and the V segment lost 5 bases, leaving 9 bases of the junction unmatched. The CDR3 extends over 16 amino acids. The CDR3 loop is CASSPRAGGPTDTQYF. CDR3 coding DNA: TGTGCCAGCAGCCCAAGGGCGGGGGGCCCCACAGATACGCAGTATTTT.

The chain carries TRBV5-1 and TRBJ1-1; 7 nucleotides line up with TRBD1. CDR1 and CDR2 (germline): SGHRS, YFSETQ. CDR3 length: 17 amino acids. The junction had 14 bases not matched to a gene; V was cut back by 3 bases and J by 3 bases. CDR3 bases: TGCGCCAGCAGCTCTGTCCCGGGACAGTGGACGGACACTGAAGCTTTCTTT. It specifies CASSSVPGQWTDTEAFF.

The CDR3 sequence: CAISDVLAGGDEQFF. DNA of the CDR3: TGTGCCATCAGTGATGTACTAGCGGGGGGCGATGAGCAGTTCTTC. The chain employs TRBV10-3 and TRBJ2-1; 12 bases match TRBD2. Germline CDR1 and CDR2: ENHRY and SYGVKD. V lost 3 bases to trimming and J lost 8 bases; unmatched junction nucleotides: 5. The CDR3 extends over 15 amino acids.

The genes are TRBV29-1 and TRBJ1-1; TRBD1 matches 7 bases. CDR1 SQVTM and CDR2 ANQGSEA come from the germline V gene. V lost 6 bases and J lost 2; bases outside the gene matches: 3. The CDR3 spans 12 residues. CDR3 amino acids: CSVGQVNTEAFF. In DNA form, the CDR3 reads TGCAGCGTCGGACAGGTAAACACTGAAGCTTTCTTT.

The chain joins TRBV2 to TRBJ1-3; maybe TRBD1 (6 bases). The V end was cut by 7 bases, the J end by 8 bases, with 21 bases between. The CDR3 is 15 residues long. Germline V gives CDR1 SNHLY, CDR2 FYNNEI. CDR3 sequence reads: CASTGGGGYGYTIYF. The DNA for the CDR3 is TGTGCCAGCACGGGAGGCGGGGGCTACGGATACACCATATATTTT. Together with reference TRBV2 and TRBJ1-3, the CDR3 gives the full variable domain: EPEVTQTPSHQVTQMGQEVILRCVPISNHLYFYWYRQILGQKVEFLVSFYNNEISEKSEIFDDQFSVERPDGSNFTLKIRSTKLEDSAMYFCASTGGGGYGYTIYFGEGSWLTVV.

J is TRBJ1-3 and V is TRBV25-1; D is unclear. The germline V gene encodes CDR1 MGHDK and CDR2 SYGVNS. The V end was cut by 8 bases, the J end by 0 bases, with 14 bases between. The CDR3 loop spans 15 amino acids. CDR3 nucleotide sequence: TGTGCCAGCGGTTTACAGACAATCTCTGGAAACACCATATATTTT. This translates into CASGLQTISGNTIYF.

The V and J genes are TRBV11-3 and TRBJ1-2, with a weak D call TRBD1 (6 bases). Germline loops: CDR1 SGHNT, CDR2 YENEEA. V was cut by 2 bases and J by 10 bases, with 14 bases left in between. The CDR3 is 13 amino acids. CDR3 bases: TGTGCCAGCAGCTTACAGGACAGAGGATCCTACACCTTC. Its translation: CASSLQDRGSYTF.

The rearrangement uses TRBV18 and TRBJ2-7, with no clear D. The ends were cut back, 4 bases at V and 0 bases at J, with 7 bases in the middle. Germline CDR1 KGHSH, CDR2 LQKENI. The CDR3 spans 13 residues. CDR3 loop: CASSQRHSYEQYF. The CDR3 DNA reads TGTGCCAGCTCACAACGACACTCCTACGAGCAGTACTTC.

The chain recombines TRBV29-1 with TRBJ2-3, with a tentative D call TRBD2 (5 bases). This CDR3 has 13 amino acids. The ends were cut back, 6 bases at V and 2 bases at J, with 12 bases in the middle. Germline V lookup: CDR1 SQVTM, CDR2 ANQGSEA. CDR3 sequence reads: CSVSREITDTQYF. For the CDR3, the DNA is TGCAGCGTCTCGAGGGAAATCACAGATACGCAGTATTTT.

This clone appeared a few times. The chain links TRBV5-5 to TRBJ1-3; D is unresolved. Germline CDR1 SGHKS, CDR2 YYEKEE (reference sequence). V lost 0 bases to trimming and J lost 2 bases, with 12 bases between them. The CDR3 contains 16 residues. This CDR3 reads CASSLGPRGAGNTIYF. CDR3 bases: TGTGCCAGCAGCTTGGGACCGCGAGGCGCTGGAAACACCATATATTTT.

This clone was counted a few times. The CDR3 bases are TGTGCCAGCAGCTCAGAAGGGGACAGGCTGAATCAGCCCCAGCATTTT. It yields the protein CASSSEGDRLNQPQHF. V and J are TRBV6-2 or TRBV6-3 and TRBJ1-5, with 8 nucleotides matching TRBD1. Looked up from germline, CDR1 is MNHEY and CDR2 is SVGEGT. The ends lost 6 bases at V and 4 bases at J; junction bases unmatched: 11. The CDR3 is 16 residues long.

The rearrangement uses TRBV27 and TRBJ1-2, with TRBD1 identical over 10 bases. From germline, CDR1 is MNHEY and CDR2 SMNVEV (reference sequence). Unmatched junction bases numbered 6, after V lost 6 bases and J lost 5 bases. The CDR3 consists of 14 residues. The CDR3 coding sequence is TGTGCCAGCAGACCGGGACAGGGGACGTATGGCTACACCTTC. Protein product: CASRPGQGTYGYTF.

The chain's CDR3 is CASSLGTAYGYTF. CDR3 in DNA: TGTGCCAGCAGCTTAGGGACAGCCTATGGCTACACCTTC. J is TRBJ1-2 and V is TRBV5-4, with 7 bases that match TRBD1. V gave up 2 bases and J gave up 4 bases; unmatched junction bases: 2. CDR3 length equals 13 residues. Germline lookup yields CDR1 SGHNT and CDR2 YYREEE (reference sequence).

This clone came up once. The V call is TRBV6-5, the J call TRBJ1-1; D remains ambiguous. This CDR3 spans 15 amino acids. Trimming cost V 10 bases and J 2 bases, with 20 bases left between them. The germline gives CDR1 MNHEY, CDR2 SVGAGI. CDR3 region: CATLRTTAANTEAFF. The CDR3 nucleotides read TGTGCCACCCTCAGAACGACGGCGGCTAACACTGAAGCTTTCTTT.

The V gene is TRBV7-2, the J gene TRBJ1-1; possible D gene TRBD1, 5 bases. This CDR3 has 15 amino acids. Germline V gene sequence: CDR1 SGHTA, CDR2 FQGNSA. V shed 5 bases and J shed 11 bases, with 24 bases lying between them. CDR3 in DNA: TGTGCCAGCAGCCCCCAAGCCCCGACAGTATTTAGTGCTTTCTTT. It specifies CASSPQAPTVFSAFF.

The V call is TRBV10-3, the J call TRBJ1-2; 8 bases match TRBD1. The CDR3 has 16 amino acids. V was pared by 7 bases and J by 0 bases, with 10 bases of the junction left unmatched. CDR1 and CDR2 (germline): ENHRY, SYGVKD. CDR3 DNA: TGTGCCATCACGGGACAGGTTGAACTAACTAACTATGGCTACACCTTC. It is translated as CAITGQVELTNYGYTF.